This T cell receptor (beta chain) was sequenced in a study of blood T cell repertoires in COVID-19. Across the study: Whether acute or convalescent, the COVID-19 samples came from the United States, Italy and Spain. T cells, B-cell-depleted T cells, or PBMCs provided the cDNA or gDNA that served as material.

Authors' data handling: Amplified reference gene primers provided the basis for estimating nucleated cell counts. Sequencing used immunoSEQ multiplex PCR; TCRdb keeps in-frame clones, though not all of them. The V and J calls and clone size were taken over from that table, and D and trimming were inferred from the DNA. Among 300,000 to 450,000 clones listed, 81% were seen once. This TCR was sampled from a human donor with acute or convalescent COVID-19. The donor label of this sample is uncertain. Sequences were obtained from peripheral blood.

The CDR3 DNA follows: TGTGCCAGCTCACCCAACAGGAAATCCTACGAGCAGTACTTC. Translating it yields CASSPNRKSYEQYF. The gene calls are TRBV18 and TRBJ2-7, with D possibly being TRBD1 (5 bases). The CDR3 length is 14 residues. The ends were cut back, 3 bases at V and 1 base at J, with 10 bases in the middle. Per germline, CDR1 KGHSH and CDR2 LQKENI.